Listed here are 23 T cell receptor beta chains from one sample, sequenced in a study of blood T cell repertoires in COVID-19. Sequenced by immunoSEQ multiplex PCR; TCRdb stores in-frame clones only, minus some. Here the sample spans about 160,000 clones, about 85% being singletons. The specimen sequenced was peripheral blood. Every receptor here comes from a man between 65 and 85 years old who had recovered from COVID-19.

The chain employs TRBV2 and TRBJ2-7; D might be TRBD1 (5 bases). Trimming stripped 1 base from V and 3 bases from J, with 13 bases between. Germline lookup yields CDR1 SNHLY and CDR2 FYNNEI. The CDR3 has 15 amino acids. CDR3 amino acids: CASSEGQPYIYEQYF. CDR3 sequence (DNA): TGTGCCAGCAGTGAAGGACAGCCATACATCTACGAGCAGTACTTC.

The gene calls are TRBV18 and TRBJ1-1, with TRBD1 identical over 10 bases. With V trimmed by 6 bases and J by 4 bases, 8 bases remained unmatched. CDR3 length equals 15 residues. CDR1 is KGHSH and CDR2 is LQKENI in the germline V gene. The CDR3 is CASSNTGQGGTEAFF. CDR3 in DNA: TGTGCCAGCTCTAATACAGGACAGGGGGGCACTGAAGCTTTCTTT.

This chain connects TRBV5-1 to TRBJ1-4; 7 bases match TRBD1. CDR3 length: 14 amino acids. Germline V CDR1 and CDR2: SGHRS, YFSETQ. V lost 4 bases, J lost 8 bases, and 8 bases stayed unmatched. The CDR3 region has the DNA TGCGCCAGCAGCAATGGACAGGTGGACGAAAAACTGTTTTTT. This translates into CASSNGQVDEKLFF.

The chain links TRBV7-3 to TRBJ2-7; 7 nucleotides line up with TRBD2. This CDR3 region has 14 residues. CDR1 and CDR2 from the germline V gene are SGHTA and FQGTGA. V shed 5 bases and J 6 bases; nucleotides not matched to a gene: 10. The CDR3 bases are TGTGCCAGCAGCGTCGGCGGGAGTAAAGGCGAGCAGTACTTC. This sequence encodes CASSVGGSKGEQYF.

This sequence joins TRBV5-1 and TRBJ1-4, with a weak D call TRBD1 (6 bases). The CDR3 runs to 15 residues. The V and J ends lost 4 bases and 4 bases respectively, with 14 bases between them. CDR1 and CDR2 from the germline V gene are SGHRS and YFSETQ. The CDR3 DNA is TGCGCCAGCAGCGATCCGGGGGGCGGTAATGAAAAACTGTTTTTT. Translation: CASSDPGGGNEKLFF. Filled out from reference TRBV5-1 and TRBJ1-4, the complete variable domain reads KAGVTQTPRYLIKTRGQQVTLSCSPISGHRSVSWYQQTPGQGLQFLFEYFSETQRNKGNFPGRFSGRQFSNSRSEMNVSTLELGDSALYLCASSDPGGGNEKLFFGSGTQLSVL.

DNA of the CDR3: TGCGCCAGCAGCCCGCCGGGGTCGGGCTGGAATGAGCAGTTCTTC. This encodes CASSPPGSGWNEQFF. V is TRBV10-1 and J is TRBJ2-1; D possibly corresponds to TRBD2 (5 bases). Trimming removed 6 bases from V and 7 bases from J, with 19 bases in between. Germline-derived CDR1 and CDR2 are WNHNN and SYGVQD (reference sequence). This CDR3 is 15 amino acids long.

The CDR3 is CASSFLAVLNSPLHF. Written as DNA, the CDR3 is TGTGCCAGCAGTTTCCTTGCAGTTCTCAATTCACCCCTCCACTTT. The rearrangement links TRBV27 to TRBJ1-6; D remains ambiguous. Germline CDR1 and CDR2: MNHEY and SMNVEV (reference sequence). Between the trimmed V and J ends, which lost 3 bases and 7 bases, there was a span of 13 bases. This CDR3 region has 15 residues.

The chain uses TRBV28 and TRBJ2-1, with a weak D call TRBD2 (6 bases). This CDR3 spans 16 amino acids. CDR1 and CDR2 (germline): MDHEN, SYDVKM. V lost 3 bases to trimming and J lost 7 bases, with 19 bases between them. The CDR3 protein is CASSLSLGGGLNEQFF. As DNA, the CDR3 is TGTGCCAGCAGTTTGTCCCTCGGGGGTGGATTGAATGAGCAGTTCTTC.

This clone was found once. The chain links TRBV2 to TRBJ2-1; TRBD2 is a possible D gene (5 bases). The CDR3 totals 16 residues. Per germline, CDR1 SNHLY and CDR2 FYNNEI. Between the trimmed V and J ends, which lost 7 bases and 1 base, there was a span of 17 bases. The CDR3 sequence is CASNPRGAESYNEQFF. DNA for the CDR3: TGTGCCAGCAACCCACGGGGAGCGGAGTCCTACAATGAGCAGTTCTTC.

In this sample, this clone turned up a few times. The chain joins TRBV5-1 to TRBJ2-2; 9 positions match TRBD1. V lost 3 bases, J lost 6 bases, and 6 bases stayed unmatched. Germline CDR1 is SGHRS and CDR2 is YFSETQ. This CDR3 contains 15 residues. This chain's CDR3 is CASSWTGVGPGELFF. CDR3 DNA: TGCGCCAGCAGCTGGACAGGGGTCGGTCCCGGGGAGCTGTTTTTT.

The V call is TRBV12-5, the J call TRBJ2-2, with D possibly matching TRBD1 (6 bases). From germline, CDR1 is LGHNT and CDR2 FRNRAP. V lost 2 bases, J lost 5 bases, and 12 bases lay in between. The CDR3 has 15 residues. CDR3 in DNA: TGTGCTAGTGGTTTGTCAGGGGTTGGGACCGGGGAGCTGTTTTTT. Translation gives CASGLSGVGTGELFF.

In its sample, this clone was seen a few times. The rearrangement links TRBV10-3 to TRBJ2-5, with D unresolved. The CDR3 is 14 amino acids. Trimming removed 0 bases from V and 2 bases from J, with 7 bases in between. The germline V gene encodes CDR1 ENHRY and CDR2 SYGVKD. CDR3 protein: CAISESLQQETQYF. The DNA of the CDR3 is TGTGCCATCAGTGAGTCCTTACAGCAAGAGACCCAGTACTTC.

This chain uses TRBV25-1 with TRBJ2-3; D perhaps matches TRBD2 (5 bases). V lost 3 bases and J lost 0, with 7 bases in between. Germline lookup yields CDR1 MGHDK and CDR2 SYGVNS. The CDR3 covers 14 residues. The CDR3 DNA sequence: TGTGCCAGCAGTGATGGCGGGAGCACAGATACGCAGTATTTT. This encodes CASSDGGSTDTQYF. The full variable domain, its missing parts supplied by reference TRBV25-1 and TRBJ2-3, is EADIYQTPRYLVIGTGKKITLECSQTMGHDKMYWYQQDPGMELHLIHYSYGVNSTEKGDLSSESTVSRIRTEHFPLTLESARPSHTSQYLCASSDGGSTDTQYFGPGTRLTVL.

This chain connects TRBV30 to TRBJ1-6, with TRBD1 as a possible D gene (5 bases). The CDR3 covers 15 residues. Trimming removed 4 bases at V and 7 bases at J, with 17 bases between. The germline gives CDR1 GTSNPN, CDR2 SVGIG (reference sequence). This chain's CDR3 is CAWTTMGGSNSPLHF. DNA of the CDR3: TGTGCCTGGACGACCATGGGGGGATCCAATTCACCCCTCCACTTT.

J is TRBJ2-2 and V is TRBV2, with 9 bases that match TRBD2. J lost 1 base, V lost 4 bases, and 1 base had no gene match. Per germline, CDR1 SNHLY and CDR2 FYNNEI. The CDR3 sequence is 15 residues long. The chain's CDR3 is CASSVLAGNTGELFF. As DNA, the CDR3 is TGTGCCAGCAGTGTACTAGCGGGGAACACCGGGGAGCTGTTTTTT. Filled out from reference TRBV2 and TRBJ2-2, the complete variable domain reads EPEVTQTPSHQVTQMGQEVILRCVPISNHLYFYWYRQILGQKVEFLVSFYNNEISEKSEIFDDQFSVERPDGSNFTLKIRSTKLEDSAMYFCASSVLAGNTGELFFGEGSRLTVL.

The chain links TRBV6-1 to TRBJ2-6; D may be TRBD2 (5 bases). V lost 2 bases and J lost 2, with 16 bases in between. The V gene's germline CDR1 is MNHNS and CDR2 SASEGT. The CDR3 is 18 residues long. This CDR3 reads CASSENEGRVTGANVLTF. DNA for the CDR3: TGTGCCAGCAGTGAAAATGAGGGAAGGGTAACTGGGGCCAACGTCCTGACTTTC.

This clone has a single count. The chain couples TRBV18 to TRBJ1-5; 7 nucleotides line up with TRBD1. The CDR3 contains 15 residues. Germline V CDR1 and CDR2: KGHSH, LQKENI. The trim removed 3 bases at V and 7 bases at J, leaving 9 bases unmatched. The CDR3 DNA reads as TGTGCCAGCTCACCCGGGACAGTTGGGTCCCAGCCCCAGCATTTT. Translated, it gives CASSPGTVGSQPQHF.

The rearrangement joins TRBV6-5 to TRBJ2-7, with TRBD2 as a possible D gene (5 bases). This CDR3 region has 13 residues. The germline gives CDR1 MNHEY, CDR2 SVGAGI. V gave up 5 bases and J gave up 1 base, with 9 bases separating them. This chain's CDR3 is CASSLGGSYEQYF. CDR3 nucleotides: TGTGCCAGCAGTCTCGGAGGATCCTACGAGCAGTACTTC.

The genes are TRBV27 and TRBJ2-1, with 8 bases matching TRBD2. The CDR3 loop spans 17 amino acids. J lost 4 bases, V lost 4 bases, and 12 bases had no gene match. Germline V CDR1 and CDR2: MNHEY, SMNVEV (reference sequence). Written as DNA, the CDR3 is TGTGCCAGCAGTTCCACGCCCCGACGGGGGGGGTACAATGAGCAGTTCTTC. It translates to CASSSTPRRGGYNEQFF.

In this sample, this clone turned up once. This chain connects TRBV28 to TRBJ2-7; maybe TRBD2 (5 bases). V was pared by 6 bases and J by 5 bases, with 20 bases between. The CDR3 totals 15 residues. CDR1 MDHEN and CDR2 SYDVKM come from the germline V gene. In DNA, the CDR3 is TGTGCCAGCAGCCCCCTCATAAGGGAGTCAGACGAGCAGTACTTC. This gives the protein CASSPLIRESDEQYF.

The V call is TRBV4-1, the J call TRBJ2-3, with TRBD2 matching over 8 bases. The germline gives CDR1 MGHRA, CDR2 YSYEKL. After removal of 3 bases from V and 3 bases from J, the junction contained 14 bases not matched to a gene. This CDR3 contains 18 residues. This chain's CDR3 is CASSQAFGGKRETDTQYF. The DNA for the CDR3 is TGCGCCAGCAGCCAGGCCTTTGGGGGAAAGCGGGAGACAGATACGCAGTATTTT.

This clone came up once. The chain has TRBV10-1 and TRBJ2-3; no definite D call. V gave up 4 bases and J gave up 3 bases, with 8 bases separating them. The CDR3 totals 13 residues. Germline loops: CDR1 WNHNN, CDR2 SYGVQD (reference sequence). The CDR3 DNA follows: TGCGCCAGCAGTGTCGACTTAACAGATACGCAGTATTTT. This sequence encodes CASSVDLTDTQYF.

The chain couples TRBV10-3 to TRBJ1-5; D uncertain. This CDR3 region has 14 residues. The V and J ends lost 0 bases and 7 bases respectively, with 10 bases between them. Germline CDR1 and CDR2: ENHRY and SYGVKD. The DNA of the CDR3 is TGTGCCATCAGTGAGTCGAGGGAAGGGCAGCCCCAGCATTTT. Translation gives CAISESREGQPQHF.